The entry below gives a single T cell receptor beta chain sequence along with its context. Its matching antigen is unknown. This entry comes from a study of shared clonotypes between healthy human individuals. Overall study results and limits: Despite large depth, rarefaction showed incomplete sorted-subset sequencing.

Nashville, Tennessee was home to all donors, each a Caucasian adult. Here immunoSEQ multiplex PCR was the method, and the copy in TCRdb shows in-frame clones only, minus some. This sample has over 1.5 million clones; 95% to 99% occur once, and the top ten carry 0.4% to 0.45%. The receptor's source is a man aged 25 to 40 in good health. Sequenced material: naive CD4+ T cells sorted from blood. Subset in this sample: CD45RA+ positively selected.

This CDR3 is CASSLIPAWGSDTQYF. Written as DNA, the CDR3 is TGTGCCAGCAGCTTAATTCCGGCATGGGGCTCCGATACGCAGTATTTT. The rearrangement uses TRBV7-3 and TRBJ2-3, with a possible D match to TRBD1 (5 bases). Trimming shortened V by 1 base and J by 6 bases, and 17 bases separated the two germline ends. Germline V gene data show CDR1 as SGHTA and CDR2 as FQGTGA. The CDR3 has 16 amino acids.